A selection of T cell receptor beta chains follows, all from one sample in a study of radiotherapy plus CTLA-4 blockade in lung cancer. Only in-frame clones appear in the TCRdb table, and some are missing; sequencing was by immunoSEQ multiplex PCR. The sample lists around 82,000 clones, more than 75% occurring once. Sequenced material: peripheral blood, taken from a patient treated with radiotherapy plus ipilimumab. The receptors shown here come from a human donor with non-small cell lung cancer that progressed on radiotherapy plus ipilimumab. The CDR3 runs from the conserved cysteine through the conserved F or W. The D gene is left open where the match is weak. Rows may omit the clone size; those that give it use once, few, many or a size class.

d_gene | j_gene | v_gene | abundance | CDR3aa | CDR3nt
TRBD2 | TRBJ2-1 | TRBV29-1 | NA | CSVDGGRTLYNEQFF | TGCAGCGTTGATGGCGGGAGGACACTCTACAATGAGCAGTTCTTC
NA | TRBJ2-7 | TRBV2 | NA | CASSKDREGLEQYF | TGTGCCAGCAGTAAGGACAGGGAGGGTTTGGAGCAGTACTTC
NA | TRBJ2-5 | TRBV5-1 | NA | CASSLVRGLGETQYF | TGCGCCAGCAGCTTGGTCAGAGGTTTGGGAGAGACCCAGTACTTC
NA | TRBJ2-1 | TRBV18 | once | CASSPGVNEQFF | TGTGCCAGCTCACCAGGCGTCAATGAGCAGTTCTTC
TRBD1 | TRBJ1-2 | TRBV4-1 | few | CASSQSRTGSYGYTF | TGCGCCAGCAGCCAATCTAGGACAGGGAGCTATGGCTACACCTTC
NA | TRBJ2-5 | TRBV7-2 | NA | CASSLVDQETQYF | TGTGCCAGCAGCTTAGTGGATCAAGAGACCCAGTACTTC
TRBD1 | TRBJ2-5 | TRBV27 | NA | CASSSLQGWKETQYF | TGTGCCAGCAGTTCCTTACAGGGGTGGAAAGAGACCCAGTACTTC
TRBD1 | TRBJ2-7 | TRBV30 | NA | CAWRRGQAYEQYF | TGTGCCTGGAGAAGGGGACAGGCCTACGAGCAGTACTTC
NA | TRBJ2-3 | TRBV27 | NA | CASSMYLGRWTDTQYF | TGTGCCAGCAGTATGTACCTCGGGCGGTGGACAGATACGCAGTATTTT
NA | TRBJ2-5 | TRBV7-2 | once | CASSFGQVETQYF | TGTGCCAGCAGCTTTGGGCAGGTGGAGACCCAGTACTTC
TRBD1 | TRBJ1-2 | TRBV7-9 | NA | CASSEGDSFYGYTF | TGTGCCAGCAGCGAAGGGGACAGCTTCTATGGCTACACCTTC
NA | TRBJ2-7 | TRBV10-3 | few | CAISESTGGYEQYF | TGTGCCATCAGTGAGTCGACGGGTGGCTACGAGCAGTACTTC
NA | TRBJ1-3 | TRBV11-2 | NA | CASSFVTGLGNTIYF | TGTGCCAGCAGCTTTGTTACGGGGCTTGGAAACACCATATATTTT
TRBD1 | TRBJ1-1 | TRBV7-9 | NA | CASSLQGVGTEAFF | TGTGCCAGCAGCCTACAGGGGGTCGGAACTGAAGCTTTCTTT